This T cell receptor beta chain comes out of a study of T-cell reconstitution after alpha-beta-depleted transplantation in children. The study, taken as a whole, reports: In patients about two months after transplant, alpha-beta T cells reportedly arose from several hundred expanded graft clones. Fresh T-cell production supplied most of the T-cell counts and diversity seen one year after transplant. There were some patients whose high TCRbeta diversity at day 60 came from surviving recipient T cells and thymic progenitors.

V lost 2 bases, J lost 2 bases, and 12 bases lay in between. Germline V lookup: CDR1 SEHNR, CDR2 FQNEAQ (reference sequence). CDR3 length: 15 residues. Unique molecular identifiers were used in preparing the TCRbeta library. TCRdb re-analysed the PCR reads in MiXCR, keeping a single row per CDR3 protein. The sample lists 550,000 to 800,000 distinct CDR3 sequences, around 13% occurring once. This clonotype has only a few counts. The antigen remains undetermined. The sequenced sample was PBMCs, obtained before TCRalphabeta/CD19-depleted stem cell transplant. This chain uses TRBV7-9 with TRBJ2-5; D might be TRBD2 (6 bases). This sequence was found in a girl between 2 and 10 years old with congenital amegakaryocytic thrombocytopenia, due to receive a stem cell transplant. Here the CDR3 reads CASSLTGSLQETQYF. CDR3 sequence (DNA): TGTGCCAGCAGCTTAACCGGGAGTTTGCAAGAGACCCAGTACTTC.